The 25 T cell receptor beta chains reported below all come from one sample, sequenced in a study of CD8+ T cells in alopecia areata. RNA extraction and reverse transcription yielded cDNA as sequencing template. The assay was immunoSEQ multiplex PCR, and TCRdb's table has in-frame clones only and misses some. The table records some 150,000 clones, approximately 65% of them present only once. The sample was CD8+ T cells sorted from blood. The receptors here all came from a human donor in good health.

In this sample, this clone turned up once. The rearrangement joins TRBV15 to TRBJ2-5; maybe TRBD1 (6 bases). Germline V gene lookup returns CDR1 LNHNV and CDR2 YYDKDF (reference sequence). The CDR3 consists of 14 residues. Between the trimmed V and J ends, which lost 1 base and 5 bases, there was a span of 11 bases. The CDR3 nucleotides read TGTGCCACCAGCAGAGCGGCAGGGGCGGAGACCCAGTACTTC. Translated: CATSRAAGAETQYF. Full variable domain (missing parts from reference TRBV15 and TRBJ2-5): DAMVIQNPRYQVTQFGKPVTLSCSQTLNHNVMYWYQQKSSQAPKLLFHYYDKDFNNEADTPDNFQSRRPNTSFCFLDIRSPGLGDTAMYLCATSRAAGAETQYFGPGTRLLVL.

This clone turned up a few times. V and J are TRBV13 and TRBJ2-1; TRBD1 matches 7 bases. V lost 4 bases, J lost 6 bases, and 9 bases stayed unmatched. CDR3 size: 15 residues. The germline V gene encodes CDR1 PRHDT and CDR2 FYEKMQ (reference sequence). The chain's CDR3 is CASSSFDRALNEQFF. In nucleotides, the CDR3 is TGTGCCAGCAGCTCTTTCGACAGGGCCCTCAATGAGCAGTTCTTC.

This clone was detected once. This chain joins TRBV27 and TRBJ2-2; D is possibly TRBD1 (6 bases). The ends were cut back, 0 bases at V and 4 bases at J, with 9 bases in the middle. Germline CDR1 and CDR2: MNHEY and SMNVEV (reference sequence). CDR3 length equals 15 residues. CDR3 sequence reads: CASSLSAGATGELFF. Here the CDR3 DNA reads TGTGCCAGCAGTTTATCGGCAGGGGCCACCGGGGAGCTGTTTTTT.

This clone has just a few counts. CDR3 DNA sequence: TGCAGCGTTGCTAGCGGTAACTCCTACAATGAGCAGTTCTTC. It specifies CSVASGNSYNEQFF. V and J are TRBV29-1 and TRBJ2-1; 7 nucleotides agree with TRBD2. The CDR3 has 14 amino acids. V was clipped by 4 bases and J by 0 bases; unmatched bases: 3. Germline values: CDR1 SQVTM, CDR2 ANQGSEA.

The chain joins TRBV5-1 to TRBJ2-7, with D perhaps matching TRBD1 (5 bases). Germline loops: CDR1 SGHRS, CDR2 YFSETQ. V dropped 1 base and J dropped 0 bases, with 11 bases sitting between them. The CDR3 has 15 residues. For the CDR3, the DNA is TGCGCCAGCAGCTTGTTTGACAGCAGCTCCTACGAGCAGTACTTC. It encodes CASSLFDSSSYEQYF.

The sample holds one count of this clone. The V gene is TRBV6-1, the J gene TRBJ2-7, with D possibly TRBD1 on 5 matching bases. The V gene lost 3 bases and the J gene lost 3 bases, with 9 bases spanning the gap. The CDR3 is 13 residues long. The germline V gene has CDR1 MNHNS and CDR2 SASEGT. CDR3 in DNA: TGTGCCAGCAGTGAGGGGCAGATCTACGAGCAGTACTTC. It specifies CASSEGQIYEQYF.

V gene TRBV9 combines with J gene TRBJ2-3; D is ambiguous. The germline V gene has CDR1 SGDLS and CDR2 YYNGEE. V shed 0 bases and J shed 4 bases, with 6 bases lying between them. The CDR3 extends over 13 amino acids. The CDR3 sequence is CASSVGKADTQYF. Written as DNA, the CDR3 is TGTGCCAGCAGCGTAGGGAAGGCAGATACGCAGTATTTT. The full variable domain, rest sourced from reference TRBV9 and TRBJ2-3, is DSGVTQTPKHLITATGQRVTLRCSPRSGDLSVYWYQQSLDQGLQFLIQYYNGEERAKGNILERFSAQQFPDLHSELNLSSLELGDSALYFCASSVGKADTQYFGPGTRLTVL.

This clone was counted between two and nine times. The rearrangement joins TRBV18 to TRBJ1-2; 7 nucleotides align to TRBD1. CDR1 is KGHSH, CDR2 LQKENI, per germline. The CDR3 runs to 16 residues. The V and J ends lost 1 base and 3 bases, in that order; junction bases with no gene match: 8. In DNA form, the CDR3 reads TGTGCCAGCTCACCACGGGACAGCCCGAGAGACTATGGCTACACCTTC. This encodes CASSPRDSPRDYGYTF. The complete variable domain, with remaining parts taken from reference TRBV18 and TRBJ1-2, reads NAGVMQNPRHLVRRRGQEARLRCSPMKGHSHVYWYRQLPEEGLKFMVYLQKENIIDESGMPKERFSAEFPKEGPSILRIQQVVRGDSAAYFCASSPRDSPRDYGYTFGSGTRLTVV.

The chain uses TRBV7-9 and TRBJ2-7; 11 bases line up with TRBD1. The CDR3 spans 15 residues. Germline CDR1 reads SEHNR; CDR2 reads FQNEAQ (reference sequence). J lost 3 bases, V lost 6 bases, and 7 bases had no gene match. Here the CDR3 reads CASRPGTGGFYEQYF. The CDR3 region has the DNA TGTGCCAGCAGACCTGGGACAGGGGGGTTCTACGAGCAGTACTTC.

The chain uses TRBV25-1 and TRBJ2-2, with D perhaps matching TRBD1 (5 bases). CDR1 is MGHDK, CDR2 SYGVNS, per germline. The CDR3 is made up of 15 amino acids. The germline V and J ends were trimmed by 3 bases and 3 bases, with 11 bases remaining between them. The CDR3 spells CASSDRVGHTGELFF. For the CDR3, the DNA is TGTGCCAGCAGTGACAGGGTAGGGCACACCGGGGAGCTGTTTTTT.

CDR3 in DNA: TGTGCCAGCAGCCAGGGACAGGGGCTGAACGAGCAGTACTTC. This codes for CASSQGQGLNEQYF. The chain carries TRBV7-6 and TRBJ2-7; 10 bases are a match to TRBD1. Germline CDR1 reads SGHVS; CDR2 reads FNYEAQ. The CDR3 contains 14 residues. J was trimmed by 5 bases and V by 5 bases; bases with no gene match: 6.

The genes are TRBV2 and TRBJ1-2; a possible D gene is TRBD1 (6 bases). CDR1 and CDR2 (germline): SNHLY, FYNNEI. Trimming stripped 1 base from V and 3 bases from J, with 12 bases between. The CDR3 extends over 15 amino acids. The CDR3 protein is CASSEGTVIYYGYTF. The CDR3 DNA is TGTGCCAGCAGTGAAGGGACAGTCATTTACTATGGCTACACCTTC.

There are a few counts of this clone. The V call is TRBV15, the J call TRBJ2-6; D not certain. V was cut by 0 bases and J by 6 bases, with 12 bases left in between. The CDR3 sequence is 16 residues long. Germline V CDR1 and CDR2: LNHNV, YYDKDF (reference sequence). The CDR3 coding sequence is TGTGCCACCAGCAGAGACCTGGCCCCTCAGGCCAACGTCCTGACTTTC. It translates to CATSRDLAPQANVLTF.

The rearrangement uses TRBV2 and TRBJ1-3; D remains ambiguous. The CDR3 has 16 residues. Germline assignment: CDR1 SNHLY and CDR2 FYNNEI. Trimming cost V 1 base and J 0 bases, with 10 bases left between them. CDR3 in amino acids: CASSEEGRNSGNTIYF. The CDR3 DNA reads TGTGCCAGCAGTGAAGAAGGCCGGAACTCTGGAAACACCATATATTTT.

This chain connects TRBV29-1 to TRBJ2-7; D is perhaps TRBD1 or TRBD2 (5 bases each). Germline CDR1 is SQVTM and CDR2 is ANQGSEA. The CDR3 contains 14 residues. V lost 6 bases to trimming and J lost 6 bases, with 21 bases between them. In DNA, the CDR3 is TGCAGCGTCGCCGGCAGGGTGGGGACGGGCGAGCAGTACTTC. Its translation: CSVAGRVGTGEQYF.

As regards this clone: Other nucleotide sequences from this sample produce the same CDR3. The rearrangement joins TRBV20-1 to TRBJ2-7; D gene ambiguous. V was cut by 3 bases and J by 1 base, with 4 bases left in between. Germline CDR1 is DFQATT and CDR2 is SNEGSKA (reference sequence). CDR3 length: 11 residues. This CDR3 reads CSARESYEQYF. Here the CDR3 DNA reads TGCAGTGCTAGGGAGTCCTACGAGCAGTACTTC.

This clone was counted only a few times. V and J are TRBV29-1 and TRBJ2-2; D is possibly TRBD2 (6 bases). Trimming stripped 2 bases from V and 0 bases from J, with 16 bases between. The length of the CDR3 is 17 residues. Germline CDR1 SQVTM, CDR2 ANQGSEA. CDR3 protein: CSVEMSGRYPNTGELFF. As DNA, the CDR3 is TGCAGCGTTGAAATGTCCGGGAGATACCCGAACACCGGGGAGCTGTTTTTT.

This chain links TRBV11-2 with TRBJ2-4; no clear D. Germline-derived CDR1 and CDR2 are SGHAT and FQNNGV. The V end was cut by 5 bases, the J end by 0 bases, with 8 bases between. The CDR3 has 14 residues. CDR3 coding DNA: TGTGCCAGCAGCCCCGCGGAAGCCAAAAACATTCAGTACTTC. Protein: CASSPAEAKNIQYF.

This chain uses TRBV27 with TRBJ2-7, with D perhaps TRBD1 or TRBD2 (5 bases each). This CDR3 comprises 14 residues. Germline V gene lookup returns CDR1 MNHEY and CDR2 SMNVEV (reference sequence). With 5 bases removed from V and 5 bases from J, the gap between germline ends came to 16 bases. The CDR3 loop reads CASSTPGPHHEQYF. The CDR3 DNA follows: TGTGCCAGCAGTACCCCGGGACCTCACCACGAGCAGTACTTC.

This clone has more than one count but fewer than ten. Other DNA sequences within the sample encode an identical CDR3. CDR3: CSVDEYGYTF. CDR3 nucleotides: TGCAGCGTTGATGAGTATGGCTACACCTTC. V and J are TRBV29-1 and TRBJ1-2; D remains ambiguous. V was shortened by 3 bases and J by 5 bases, with 4 bases between the two germline ends. This CDR3 spans 10 amino acids. CDR1 and CDR2 (germline): SQVTM, ANQGSEA.

The chain is built from TRBV13 and TRBJ2-5; 9 bases map to TRBD2. J gave up 1 base and V 8 bases, and 2 bases lay outside the gene matches. CDR1 is PRHDT, CDR2 FYEKMQ, per germline (reference sequence). The CDR3 contains 13 residues. The CDR3 DNA reads TGTGCCAGCGGCGGGGGGGGCCAAGAGACCCAGTACTTC. Translation: CASGGGGQETQYF.

The chain links TRBV2 to TRBJ2-1, with 11 positions matching TRBD2. The CDR3 consists of 15 residues. The V gene end was trimmed by 1 base and the J gene end by 4 bases; junction bases not matched to a gene: 0. CDR1 is SNHLY and CDR2 is FYNNEI in the germline V gene. The CDR3 spells CASSEVAGGYNEQFF. DNA for the CDR3: TGTGCCAGCAGTGAAGTAGCGGGAGGGTACAATGAGCAGTTCTTC. The full variable domain, completed using reference TRBV2 and TRBJ2-1, is EPEVTQTPSHQVTQMGQEVILRCVPISNHLYFYWYRQILGQKVEFLVSFYNNEISEKSEIFDDQFSVERPDGSNFTLKIRSTKLEDSAMYFCASSEVAGGYNEQFFGPGTRLTVL.

V is TRBV13 and J is TRBJ1-5, with unresolved D. The germline V gene has CDR1 PRHDT and CDR2 FYEKMQ (reference sequence). With 3 bases removed from V and 4 bases from J, the gap between germline ends came to 4 bases. The CDR3 is 12 residues long. CDR3 sequence: CASSLRNQPQHF. CDR3 in DNA: TGTGCCAGCAGCTTGAGGAATCAGCCCCAGCATTTT. The whole variable domain, remainder taken from reference TRBV13 and TRBJ1-5, is AAGVIQSPRHLIKEKRETATLKCYPIPRHDTVYWYQQGPGQDPQFLISFYEKMQSDKGSIPDRFSAQQFSDYHSELNMSSLELGDSALYFCASSLRNQPQHFGDGTRLSIL.

This clone was found once. V is TRBV29-1 and J is TRBJ2-7; 13 nucleotides align to TRBD2. Looked up from germline, CDR1 is SQVTM and CDR2 is ANQGSEA. V dropped 4 bases and J dropped 4; count of bases not matched to a gene: 4. The CDR3 is made up of 14 amino acids. In DNA form, the CDR3 reads TGCAGCGTTGGAGGACTAGCGGGGGTTTACGAGCAGTACTTC. Its translation is CSVGGLAGVYEQYF.

The rearrangement links TRBV7-6 to TRBJ2-5; TRBD1 matches at 9 bases. The germline gives CDR1 SGHVS, CDR2 FNYEAQ. The CDR3 consists of 16 residues. The junction had 9 bases not matched to a gene; V was cut back by 2 bases and J by 5 bases. The CDR3 sequence: CASSLYRDRAGETQYF. DNA of the CDR3: TGTGCCAGCAGCTTATATCGGGACAGGGCTGGTGAGACCCAGTACTTC.